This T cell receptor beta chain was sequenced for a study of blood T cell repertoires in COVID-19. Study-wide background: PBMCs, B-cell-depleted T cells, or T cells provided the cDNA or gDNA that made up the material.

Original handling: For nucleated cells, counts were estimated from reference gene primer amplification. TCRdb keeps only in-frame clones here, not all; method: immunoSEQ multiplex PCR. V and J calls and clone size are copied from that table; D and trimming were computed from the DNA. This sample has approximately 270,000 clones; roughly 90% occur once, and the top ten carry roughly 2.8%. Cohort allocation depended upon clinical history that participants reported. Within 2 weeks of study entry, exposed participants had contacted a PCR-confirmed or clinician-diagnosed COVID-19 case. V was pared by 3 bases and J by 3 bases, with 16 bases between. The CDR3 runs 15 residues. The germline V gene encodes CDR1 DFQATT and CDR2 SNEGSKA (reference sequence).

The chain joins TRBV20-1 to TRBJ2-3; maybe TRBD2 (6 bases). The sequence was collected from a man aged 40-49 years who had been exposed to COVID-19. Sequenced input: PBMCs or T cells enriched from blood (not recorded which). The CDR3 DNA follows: TGCAGTGCTAGTACCCAACTAGCCCGAACAGATACGCAGTATTTT. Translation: CSASTQLARTDTQYF.